The rows below give T cell receptor beta chains drawn from one sample of a study of shared clonotypes between healthy human individuals. Clones were read by immunoSEQ multiplex PCR, and TCRdb kept only the in-frame ones, dropping some. This table holds 950,000 to 1,100,000 clones, roughly 74% found once. Sample: memory CD4+ T cells from PBMCs. These receptor sequences come from a man aged 18 to 30 in good health. Some clones in this sample may be carry-over from other donors' samples. The conserved cysteine and the conserved F or W are not part of the CDR3 here. Fields, in order: CDR3 length, V gene, CDR3 protein.

CDR3 length: 12; V gene: TRBV5-6; CDR3 protein: ASRRRRSSYEQY
CDR3 length: 14; V gene: TRBV28; CDR3 protein: ASSLPGQIAKNIQY
CDR3 length: 10; V gene: TRBV5-6; CDR3 protein: ASGAGRYEQY
CDR3 length: 12; V gene: TRBV27; CDR3 protein: ASSSPTVNTEAF
CDR3 length: 13; V gene: TRBV7-9; CDR3 protein: ASSRTGGSNTEAF
CDR3 length: 12; V gene: TRBV6-1; CDR3 protein: ASSLSGLSAEQY
CDR3 length: 13; V gene: TRBV7-9; CDR3 protein: ASSPRELSTDTQY
CDR3 length: 12; V gene: TRBV21-1; CDR3 protein: ASSPELAKNIQY
CDR3 length: 14; V gene: TRBV7-2; CDR3 protein: ASSSGGNTGIETQY
CDR3 length: 12; V gene: TRBV9; CDR3 protein: ASSVVHGGHEQF
CDR3 length: 10; V gene: TRBV5-1; CDR3 protein: ASSLTTDTQY
CDR3 length: 12; V gene: TRBV6-1; CDR3 protein: ASTETGVGYGYT
CDR3 length: 12; V gene: TRBV28; CDR3 protein: ASSLQTVNQPQH
CDR3 length: 13; V gene: TRBV19; CDR3 protein: ASSIEWAGGHEQF
CDR3 length: 11; V gene: TRBV19; CDR3 protein: ATRDRGYQPQH
CDR3 length: 12; V gene: TRBV5-1; CDR3 protein: ASSPTGGDQPQH
CDR3 length: 13; V gene: TRBV18; CDR3 protein: ASSPLRESGQPQH
CDR3 length: 7; V gene: TRBV20-1; CDR3 protein: SAPPTQY
CDR3 length: 13; V gene: TRBV10-3; CDR3 protein: AISDPGQGNEKLF
CDR3 length: 10; V gene: TRBV30; CDR3 protein: AWSAGNYGYT
CDR3 length: 13; V gene: TRBV7-2; CDR3 protein: ASSREVRVGGEQF
CDR3 length: 10; V gene: TRBV29-1; CDR3 protein: SVPKQGRSQY
CDR3 length: 10; V gene: TRBV27; CDR3 protein: ASDLDGETQY
CDR3 length: 12; V gene: TRBV10-3; CDR3 protein: AISDGTGEETQY
CDR3 length: 13; V gene: TRBV7-2; CDR3 protein: ASSPWQTPGNIQY
CDR3 length: 13; V gene: TRBV19; CDR3 protein: ASSIGATNTGELF
CDR3 length: 11; V gene: TRBV5-1; CDR3 protein: ATALAGGNEQF
CDR3 length: 9; V gene: TRBV7-2; CDR3 protein: ASSSSLVEF
CDR3 length: 11; V gene: TRBV5-4; CDR3 protein: ASSLGSLDTQY
CDR3 length: 12; V gene: TRBV5-1; CDR3 protein: ASSFALKGTEAF
CDR3 length: 14; V gene: TRBV28; CDR3 protein: ASSLRGTTTNEKLF
CDR3 length: 13; V gene: TRBV6-6; CDR3 protein: ASSDPPLADNEQF
CDR3 length: 13; V gene: TRBV5-4; CDR3 protein: ASSSPTSDQETQY
CDR3 length: 10; V gene: TRBV5-1; CDR3 protein: ASSGIAYEQY
CDR3 length: 16; V gene: TRBV29-1; CDR3 protein: SVEIYMKGQGARYEQY
CDR3 length: 14; V gene: TRBV5-1; CDR3 protein: ASSSRQVAGGGELF
CDR3 length: 13; V gene: TRBV18; CDR3 protein: ASSPGQGTNYGYT
CDR3 length: 13; V gene: TRBV18; CDR3 protein: ASSPTTGDSGGYT
CDR3 length: 9; V gene: TRBV5-6; CDR3 protein: ASSVGNTIY
CDR3 length: 10; V gene: TRBV29-1; CDR3 protein: SVETPGREQY
CDR3 length: 11; V gene: TRBV18; CDR3 protein: ASSPNGNGELF
CDR3 length: 12; V gene: TRBV6-1; CDR3 protein: ASSEVLGANVLT
CDR3 length: 13; V gene: TRBV7-2; CDR3 protein: ASSLARHQGYGYT
CDR3 length: 10; V gene: TRBV7-2; CDR3 protein: ASSYPNYGYT
CDR3 length: 11; V gene: TRBV6-6; CDR3 protein: ASSLDLYNEQF
CDR3 length: 12; V gene: TRBV4-3; CDR3 protein: ASSQDLGPYEQY
CDR3 length: 13; V gene: TRBV28; CDR3 protein: ASSRSIGGQETQY
CDR3 length: 13; V gene: TRBV5-1; CDR3 protein: ASRPAGLSYNEQF